This passage covers 17 T cell receptor beta chains from one sample sequenced in a study of T cells in Graves' hyperthyroidism and ophthalmopathy. Amplification of TCR beta CDR3 regions used RNA as the template. A first-round RT-PCR of the TCR CDR3 used the HTBI primer set. MiXCR, applied by TCRdb to the multiplex PCR reads, yields one record per CDR3 protein. The data contain roughly 240,000 distinct CDR3 sequences, over 20% of them seen just once; the ten biggest clones take up 30% to 40%. The sequencing input was blood. Receptor source: a woman in her thirties or forties with Graves' ophthalmopathy.

This clonotype was observed at least ten times. The chain recombines TRBV10-3 with TRBJ1-1; D is perhaps TRBD1 (6 bases). CDR3 size: 15 residues. The germline V gene has CDR1 ENHRY and CDR2 SYGVKD. The V end was cut by 2 bases, the J end by 5 bases, with 15 bases between. CDR3 sequence reads: CAISEPGGAVTEAFF. The DNA for the CDR3 is TGTGCCATCAGTGAGCCTGGGGGGGCGGTAACTGAAGCTTTCTTT.

This clonotype was picked up a small number of times. This rearrangement joins TRBV12-3 or TRBV12-4 to TRBJ1-1; no firm D call. Trimming cost V 1 base and J 5 bases, with 8 bases left between them. This CDR3 comprises 13 residues. The CDR3 spells CASSLDMGTEAFF. In nucleotides, the CDR3 is TGTGCCAGCAGTTTAGATATGGGAACTGAAGCTTTCTTT.

This clonotype was found many times. The gene calls are TRBV6-1 and TRBJ2-4, with 9 bases that match TRBD1. Germline V gene data show CDR1 as MNHNS and CDR2 as SASEGT. Trimming removed 4 bases from V and 0 bases from J; junction bases left unmatched: 4. CDR3 length: 16 residues. The CDR3 region has the DNA TGTGCCAGCAGTGCCCGGGACAGGGTAGCCAAAAACATTCAGTACTTC. Residues: CASSARDRVAKNIQYF.

This clonotype has ten or more counts. This chain connects TRBV19 to TRBJ1-2; 9 bases align to TRBD1. V lost 4 bases, J lost 4 bases, and 7 bases stayed unmatched. Germline V gene lookup returns CDR1 LNHDA and CDR2 SQIVND (reference sequence). CDR3 length equals 15 residues. The CDR3 sequence is CASSSRDRAFYGYTF. The CDR3 bases are TGTGCCAGTAGTAGCCGGGACAGGGCTTTCTATGGCTACACCTTC.

This clonotype was seen more than once but under ten times. The gene calls are TRBV4-1 and TRBJ1-3; 7 bases match TRBD1. Per the germline V gene, CDR1 is MGHRA and CDR2 is YSYEKL. The CDR3 totals 15 residues. The V and J ends lost 2 bases and 1 base, in that order; junction bases with no gene match: 2. This CDR3 is CASSQQTGSGNTIYF. The CDR3 DNA reads as TGCGCCAGCAGCCAACAGACAGGGTCTGGAAACACCATATATTTT.

This clonotype was recorded a few times. This may be a read error, as it is one base from a much larger clone. The genes are TRBV9 and TRBJ1-2; 11 bases map to TRBD1. CDR3 length equals 16 residues. Germline V gene lookup returns CDR1 SGDLS and CDR2 YYNGEE. The CDR3 reads CAISPSGTGGYYGYTF. CDR3 DNA: TGTGCCATCAGCCCCTCCGGGACAGGGGGTTACTATGGCTACACCTTC. Supplemented by reference TRBV9 and TRBJ1-2, the full variable domain reads DSGVTQTPKHLITATGQRVTLRCSPRSGDLSVYWYQQSLDQGLQFLIQYYNGEERAKGNILERFSAQQFPDLHSELNLSSLELGDSALYFCAISPSGTGGYYGYTFGSGTRLTVV.

V is TRBV6-5 and J is TRBJ2-5; weak D call: TRBD1 (6 bases). Germline assignment: CDR1 MNHEY and CDR2 SVGAGI. Between the trimmed V and J ends, which lost 2 bases and 5 bases, there was a span of 15 bases. This CDR3 has 15 residues. CDR3 sequence reads: CASSYSTGNLETQYF. The CDR3 nucleotides read TGTGCCAGCAGTTACAGTACAGGGAATCTCGAGACCCAGTACTTC.

This clonotype was detected only a few times. The CDR3 sequence: CASSLGTGMVGYTF. The CDR3 DNA is TGTGCCAGCAGTTTAGGGACAGGGATGGTGGGCTACACCTTC. The rearrangement joins TRBV28 to TRBJ1-2; TRBD1 matches 9 bases. The germline CDR1 and CDR2 sequences are MDHEN and SYDVKM. The CDR3 is 14 residues long. V shed 2 bases and J 8 bases; nucleotides not matched to a gene: 6.

This clonotype came up many times. The chain has TRBV27 and TRBJ1-2, with 8 bases lining up with TRBD1. CDR1 and CDR2 (germline): MNHEY, SMNVEV (reference sequence). The CDR3 spans 15 residues. V was clipped by 6 bases and J by 0 bases; unmatched bases: 6. The CDR3 bases are TGTGCCAGCAGCCCCCGGACAGGGACTAACTATGGCTACACCTTC. Amino acids: CASSPRTGTNYGYTF.

This clonotype appeared many times. The rearrangement links TRBV6-5 to TRBJ2-7; TRBD2 matches at 8 bases. Germline assignment: CDR1 MNHEY and CDR2 SVGAGI. The CDR3 consists of 14 residues. After removal of 4 bases from V and 4 bases from J, the junction contained 6 bases not matched to a gene. The CDR3 DNA sequence: TGTGCCAGCAGTTTTACGGGAGGGAAGTACGAGCAGTACTTC. Its translation: CASSFTGGKYEQYF.

This clonotype was picked up many times. CDR3 residues: CASSPWDRDQGETQYF. CDR3 sequence (DNA): TGTGCCAGCAGCCCGTGGGACAGAGACCAGGGGGAGACCCAGTACTTC. This chain links TRBV3-1 with TRBJ2-5, with 7 bases fitting TRBD1. The CDR3 has 16 amino acids. Germline loops: CDR1 LGHDT, CDR2 YNNKEL (reference sequence). V lost 4 bases and J lost 5; bases outside the gene matches: 13.

This clonotype was seen many times. The V and J genes are TRBV28 and TRBJ2-7; D is possibly TRBD1 (7 bases). The CDR3 is 14 residues long. Trimming stripped 6 bases from V and 2 bases from J, with 14 bases between. Per germline, CDR1 MDHEN and CDR2 SYDVKM. CDR3 amino acids: CASSLTGRPYEQYF. The CDR3 bases are TGTGCCAGCAGCTTGACAGGGAGGCCCTACGAGCAGTACTTC.

The J gene is TRBJ2-7, the V gene TRBV3-1; no clear D. V shed 1 base and J shed 9 bases, with 10 bases lying between them. The CDR3 is 12 amino acids. Germline V gene sequence: CDR1 LGHDT, CDR2 YNNKEL (reference sequence). The CDR3 sequence is CASSQVGFRQYF. The CDR3 DNA reads TGTGCCAGCAGCCAAGTAGGGTTCAGGCAGTACTTC.

Turning to this clonotype: Possible read error: a much larger clone is one base away. The chain recombines TRBV3-1 with TRBJ2-7; D remains unclear. Between the trimmed V and J ends, which lost 4 bases and 5 bases, there was a span of 12 bases. The germline V gene encodes CDR1 LGHDT and CDR2 YNNKEL (reference sequence). The CDR3 runs 13 residues. This chain's CDR3 is CASSLRAWNEQYF. CDR3 DNA: TGTGCCAGCAGCCTACGGGCGTGGAACGAGCAGTACTTC.

This clonotype was detected many times. The V call is TRBV28, the J call TRBJ2-5, with 8 bases identical to TRBD2. The V and J ends lost 1 base and 1 base, in that order; junction bases with no gene match: 5. This CDR3 has 16 residues. Germline-derived CDR1 and CDR2 are MDHEN and SYDVKM. The CDR3 nucleotides read TGTGCCAGCAGTTTATTCCGGGGGGGGTTCCAAGAGACCCAGTACTTC. This sequence encodes CASSLFRGGFQETQYF.

This clonotype was seen at least ten times. This chain connects TRBV18 to TRBJ2-5; 12 bases match TRBD2. CDR3 length equals 15 residues. Losses at the gene ends were 5 bases for V and 2 bases for J; bases not matched to a gene: 3. The V gene's germline CDR1 is KGHSH and CDR2 LQKENI. The CDR3, as DNA: TGTGCCAGCTCAGAACTAGCGGGAGGACAAGAGACCCAGTACTTC. It encodes CASSELAGGQETQYF.

This chain joins TRBV12-3 or TRBV12-4 and TRBJ2-7, with 7 bases matching TRBD2. The junction had 3 bases not matched to a gene; V was cut back by 5 bases and J by 5 bases. This CDR3 contains 12 residues. In DNA form, the CDR3 reads TGTGCCAGCAGTCCCCGGGGGGACGAGCAGTACTTC. Protein: CASSPRGDEQYF.